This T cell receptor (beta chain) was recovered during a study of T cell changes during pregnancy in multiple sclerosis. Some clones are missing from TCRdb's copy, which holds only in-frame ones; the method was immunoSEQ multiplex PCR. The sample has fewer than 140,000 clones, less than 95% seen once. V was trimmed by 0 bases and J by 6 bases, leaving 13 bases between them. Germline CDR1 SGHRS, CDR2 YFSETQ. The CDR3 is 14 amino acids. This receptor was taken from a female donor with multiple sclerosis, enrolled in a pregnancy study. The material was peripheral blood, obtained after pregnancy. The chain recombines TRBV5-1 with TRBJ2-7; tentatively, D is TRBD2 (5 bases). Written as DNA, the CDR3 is TGCGCCAGCAGCTTGGATAGTAGCGCGGCCGAGCAGTACTTC. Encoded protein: CASSLDSSAAEQYF.